This is a list of T cell receptor beta chains from one sample in a study of OX40 agonist ivuxolimab in advanced cancers. Sequencing used immunoSEQ multiplex PCR; TCRdb keeps in-frame clones, though not all of them. The table has 77,000 or so clones, roughly 93% seen once. This material consisted of CD4+ or CD8+ T cells sorted from blood, taken in a trial of the OX40 agonist ivuxolimab. The receptors were gathered from an adult with an advanced solid tumor such as melanoma, head and neck, liver or kidney cancer. Both conserved end residues are part of each CDR3. D genes are given only for firm matches. Some rows have no size entry. The others give once, few or many, or a class for an expanded clone.

>TRBV19|TRBJ1-1|TRBD1|NA
TGTGCCAGTAGCCAGACAGGGTTGGGAACTGAAGCTTTCTTT
CASSQTGLGTEAFF
>TRBV5-1|TRBJ2-7|NA|NA
TGCGCCAGCAGCTTGACAGCTACCTACGAGCAGTACTTC
CASSLTATYEQYF
>TRBV5-6|TRBJ2-3|TRBD2|NA
TGTGCCAGCAGCTTGCAGCGGGGGGGCACAGATACGCAGTATTTT
CASSLQRGGTDTQYF
>TRBV5-8|TRBJ2-4|TRBD1|NA
TGTGCCAGCAGCTTGGTTACCGGGACAGGGGGACAGTACTTC
CASSLVTGTGGQYF
>TRBV10-1|TRBJ1-1|NA|NA
TGCGCCAGCAGTGAGTCTAGGACCCACGAGTCCGGCGGGGGGGTTAAGAACACTGAAGCTTTCTTT
CASSESRTHESGGGVKNTEAFF
>TRBV6-6|TRBJ1-3|TRBD1|NA
TGTGCCAGCAACAGGGGTTTCTCTGGAAACACCATATATTTT
CASNRGFSGNTIYF
>TRBV30|TRBJ1-2|NA|NA
TGTGCCTGGAGTGTTCAGGGGTCGGACTATGGCTACACCTTC
CAWSVQGSDYGYTF
>TRBV6-5|TRBJ2-7|NA|NA
TGTGCCAGCAGTTACTACACCCAGGGGGGGGAGCAGTACTTC
CASSYYTQGGEQYF
>TRBV15|TRBJ2-3|TRBD2|once
TGTGCCACCAGCAGAGATTACTCTTCGGGGTTTGCGGGAGTTAGCGGGAGTGTCGATACGCAGTATTTT
CATSRDYSSGFAGVSGSVDTQYF
>TRBV4-2|TRBJ2-1|NA|NA
TGTGCCAGCAGCCAAGAAGGGGGTGGGCAGTTCTTC
CASSQEGGGQFF
>TRBV7-8|TRBJ1-2|NA|NA
TGTGCCAGCAGCTCTGGGACGTCAGGGTATGGCTACACCTTC
CASSSGTSGYGYTF
>TRBV27|TRBJ2-5|TRBD2|few
TGTGCCAGCAGCCGACTTCGTCTAGCGGGATGGAGAGAGACCCAGTACTTC
CASSRLRLAGWRETQYF
>TRBV7-2|TRBJ2-7|NA|NA
TGTGCCAGCAGCCCTACAACAACTAGCTCCTACGAGCAGTACTTC
CASSPTTTSSYEQYF
>TRBV19|TRBJ2-7|TRBD2|NA
TGTGCCAGTAGTCGGACTAGCGGCTACGAGCAGTACTTC
CASSRTSGYEQYF
>TRBV7-9|TRBJ2-2|TRBD1|once
TGTGCCAGCAGTGGGACAGGTAACACCGGGGAGCTGTTTTTT
CASSGTGNTGELFF
>TRBV4-3|TRBJ2-3|NA|NA
TGCGCCAGCAGCCAGGGGGTTTCCCGCACAGATACGCAGTATTTT
CASSQGVSRTDTQYF
>TRBV7-2|TRBJ2-1|NA|NA
TGTGCCAGCAGCTTAATAGCGGAGAGCTCCTACAATGAGCAGTTCTTC
CASSLIAESSYNEQFF
>TRBV28|TRBJ1-6|NA|NA
TGTGCCAGCAGTTTAAGAGGGGATTCACCCCTCCACTTT
CASSLRGDSPLHF
>TRBV9|TRBJ1-5|NA|NA
TGTGCCAGCAGCGCCGGACAGACGGATCAGCCCCAGCATTTT
CASSAGQTDQPQHF
>TRBV5-1|TRBJ2-3|TRBD2|NA
TGCGCCAGCAGCAAGCTAGGGAGGCTAGCGGGGGATACGCAGTATTTT
CASSKLGRLAGDTQYF
>TRBV7-8|TRBJ2-5|NA|NA
TGTGCCGGAGAGACCCAGTACTTC
CAGETQYF
>TRBV2|TRBJ2-5|NA|NA
TGTGCCAGTAAACCCCTAGGGGGTTCCCAAGAGACCCAGTACTTC
CASKPLGGSQETQYF
>TRBV2|TRBJ1-3|NA|NA
TGTGCCAGCAGTCCCCATCGGGGGTCTGGAAACACCATATATTTT
CASSPHRGSGNTIYF
>TRBV9|TRBJ1-6|NA|NA
TGTGCCAGCAGCGTAGCGGATTTAGGTTCACCCCTCCACTTT
CASSVADLGSPLHF
>TRBV29-1|TRBJ2-3|NA|NA
TGCAGCGTTGAGGGGGCAGATACGCAGTATTTT
CSVEGADTQYF
>TRBV7-9|TRBJ2-4|NA|once
TGTGCCAGCAGCCCGGTGGGGATAGCCAAAAACATTCAGTACTTC
CASSPVGIAKNIQYF
>TRBV9|TRBJ1-1|NA|NA
TGTGCCAGCAGCGTAGATGAAGGGCTCAACACTGAAGCTTTCTTT
CASSVDEGLNTEAFF
>TRBV5-1|TRBJ2-1|TRBD2|NA
TGCGCCAGCAGCCCCAGTCTAGCGGCCTCCTACAATGAGCAGTTCTTC
CASSPSLAASYNEQFF
>TRBV29-1|TRBJ2-3|TRBD1|NA
TGCACCTGTCGACAGGGGGGCACAGATACGCAGTATTTT
CTCRQGGTDTQYF
>TRBV4-1|TRBJ2-7|NA|NA
TGCGCCAGCAGCCAAGTCGACAGGTCCTACGAGCAGTACTTC
CASSQVDRSYEQYF
>TRBV6-5|TRBJ2-1|NA|NA
TGTGCCAGCAAGGGAGCCAATGAGCAGTTCTTC
CASKGANEQFF
>TRBV21-1|TRBJ2-7|NA|NA
TGTGCCAGCAGCAAAGTAAGTGGGACTAGCGGGTGCGACTACGAGCAGTACTTC
CASSKVSGTSGCDYEQYF
>TRBV7-9|TRBJ2-7|NA|once
TGTGCCAGCAAAGTTCGCCCGATGCGGTACGAGCAGTACTTC
CASKVRPMRYEQYF
>TRBV27|TRBJ2-1|NA|NA
TGTGCCAGCAGTTTCTTGGGAATGGACAATGAGCAGTTCTTC
CASSFLGMDNEQFF
>TRBV28|TRBJ2-5|NA|NA
TGTGCCAGCAGGGACCTCGGACGCCTAGAGGAGACCCAGTACTTC
CASRDLGRLEETQYF
>TRBV27|TRBJ2-3|TRBD2|NA
TGTGCCAGCAGTTTAGCGGGAGTTGGAGGCACAGATACGCAGTATTTT
CASSLAGVGGTDTQYF
>TRBV10-1|TRBJ2-1|NA|NA
TGCGCCAGCAGTGAGACGGGACCACCTCGAAATGAGCAGTTCTTC
CASSETGPPRNEQFF
>TRBV5-8|TRBJ2-1|TRBD1|NA
TGTGCCAGCAGCGGGACAGGGAATTACAATGAGCAGTTCTTC
CASSGTGNYNEQFF
>TRBV4-1|TRBJ1-4|TRBD1|NA
TGCGCCAGCAGCCAAGATCCCTTTGACAGGGCCGCAACTAATGAAAAACTGTTTTTT
CASSQDPFDRAATNEKLFF
>TRBV6-4|TRBJ1-2|NA|NA
TGTGCCAGCAGTGACTCGGGTGGGGCGTACTATGGCTACACCTTC
CASSDSGGAYYGYTF
>TRBV12-2|TRBJ2-7|NA|NA
TGTGCAAGTCGCTTAGCGCCCAGATTGGACGAGCAGTACTTC
CASRLAPRLDEQYF
>TRBV6-5|TRBJ1-1|NA|NA
TGTGCCACGGGGCGAAACACTGAAGCTTTCTTT
CATGRNTEAFF
>TRBV7-9|TRBJ1-1|TRBD1|once
TGTGCCAGCAGCTTGAACAGGGGTGGCACTGAAGCTTTCTTT
CASSLNRGGTEAFF
>TRBV29-1|TRBJ1-2|NA|NA
TGCAGCGTGCAGATGACGGATGGCTACACCTTC
CSVQMTDGYTF
>TRBV6-1|TRBJ2-3|NA|NA
TGTGCCAGCAGGGAACAGGGAGCAGATACGCAGTATTTT
CASREQGADTQYF
>TRBV18|TRBJ2-3|TRBD2|NA
TGTGCCAGCTCACCACCAGGAGGCGGGGGGAAGGGGACAGATACGCAGTATTTT
CASSPPGGGGKGTDTQYF
>TRBV19|TRBJ1-2|NA|NA
TGTGCCAGTAGTGAACAGGGAAATGGCTACACCTTC
CASSEQGNGYTF
>TRBV27|TRBJ1-5|NA|NA
TGTGCCAGCAGTTTCTCGGGGGTCGACCAGCCCCAGCATTTT
CASSFSGVDQPQHF
>TRBV6-1|TRBJ1-3|NA|NA
TGTGCCAGCAGGGAAGTACAGGGATCCTCTGGAAACACCATATATTTT
CASREVQGSSGNTIYF
>TRBV6-6|TRBJ2-2|NA|NA
TGTGCCAGCAGTTACTCCCCCCCCGGGGAGCTGTTTTTT
CASSYSPPGELFF
>TRBV9|TRBJ2-1|NA|NA
TGTGCCAGCAGCGTAACGGGGGGCCCTTACAATGAGCAGTTCTTC
CASSVTGGPYNEQFF
>TRBV18|TRBJ1-3|NA|NA
TGTGCCAGCTCACCGGCAGGGGGAAACACCATATATTTT
CASSPAGGNTIYF
>TRBV7-2|TRBJ1-4|NA|NA
TGTGCCAGCAGCTTAGAGGGTAGGAGGCGAGAAAAACTGTTTTTT
CASSLEGRRREKLFF
>TRBV28|TRBJ2-1|TRBD2|once
TGTGCCAGCAGGTTTAGCGGGAGCTCCTACAATGAGCAGTTCTTC
CASRFSGSSYNEQFF
>TRBV10-3|TRBJ1-2|NA|NA
TGTGCCATCAGGGTCGGAAATGGCTACACCTTC
CAIRVGNGYTF
>TRBV14|TRBJ2-5|TRBD2|NA
TGTGCCAGCAACGTAGCGGGGGGGCTCGAGACCCAGTACTTC
CASNVAGGLETQYF
>TRBV6-5|TRBJ2-7|NA|once
TGTGCCAGCAGTCCCGGGCCTAGCGTATACGAGCAGTACTTC
CASSPGPSVYEQYF